This TCR beta chain comes out of a study of neurological immune-mediated disorders. Using its own MiXCR run on the 5' RACE reads, TCRdb lists one record per CDR3 protein. The table lists about 74,000 distinct CDR3 sequences, 5.2% of them singletons, with less than 7.5% in the top ten. For the unsorted libraries, 2 million PBMCs stored at -80 C served as input. Turning to this clonotype: A much larger clone differs by one base, so this may be a read error. The conserved closing phenylalanine or tryptophan is absent in this CDR3, likely reflecting a read error.

The material sequenced was PBMCs. This receptor was obtained from a man younger than 35 with multiple sclerosis.

CDR3 coding DNA: TGTGCCAGCAGCTTGTCTCACTCTGGGGCCAACGTCCTGACTTTA. Protein product: CASSLSHSGANVLTL. V gene TRBV5-5 combines with J gene TRBJ2-6, with no clear D. Germline V gene data show CDR1 as SGHKS and CDR2 as YYEKEE (reference sequence). The length of the CDR3 is 15 residues. Trimming shortened V by 1 base and J by 0 bases, and 5 bases separated the two germline ends.